A single sample is the source of the 17 T cell receptor beta chains below, sequenced in a study of CD8+ T cells in alopecia areata. Reverse transcription of extracted RNA yielded cDNA, which provided the sequencing template. Using immunoSEQ multiplex PCR, the repertoire was profiled, and TCRdb retains in-frame clones only, with some absent. Among 95,000 to 120,000 clones, approximately 59% were seen once, and the ten largest hold 20% to 25%. The material sequenced was CD8+ T cells sorted from blood. These receptors all stem from a human donor in good health.

The chain is built from TRBV9 and TRBJ2-3; D gene uncertain. CDR3 length: 14 amino acids. The ends were cut back, 4 bases at V and 4 bases at J, with 13 bases in the middle. In germline, CDR1 is SGDLS, CDR2 YYNGEE. The CDR3 sequence: CASSPRTVADTQYF. For the CDR3, the DNA is TGTGCCAGCAGCCCGAGGACGGTTGCAGATACGCAGTATTTT.

The chain is built from TRBV13 and TRBJ2-5; D could derive from TRBD1 or TRBD2 (5 bases each). Trimming stripped 2 bases from V and 1 base from J, with 11 bases between. The CDR3 extends over 15 amino acids. Per the germline V gene, CDR1 is PRHDT and CDR2 is FYEKMQ (reference sequence). As DNA, the CDR3 is TGTGCCAGCAGCTTACGGGACCACTCCCAAGAGACCCAGTACTTC. Translating gives CASSLRDHSQETQYF.

V is TRBV27 and J is TRBJ2-2; possibly TRBD2 for D (6 bases). V was pared by 2 bases and J by 8 bases, with 18 bases between. CDR1 is MNHEY and CDR2 is SMNVEV in the germline V gene (reference sequence). This CDR3 spans 16 amino acids. The CDR3 DNA reads TGTGCCAGCAGTTTAGTCCCGCCTCGACTAGGGGGGGAGCTGTTTTTT. Its translation: CASSLVPPRLGGELFF.

The chain employs TRBV5-1 and TRBJ1-1, with D unresolved. The germline gives CDR1 SGHRS, CDR2 YFSETQ. With 0 bases removed from V and 2 bases from J, the gap between germline ends came to 11 bases. The CDR3 is 15 amino acids. Written as DNA, the CDR3 is TGCGCCAGCAGCTTGGAGGGAGGACTAAACACTGAAGCTTTCTTT. It encodes CASSLEGGLNTEAFF.

The rearrangement links TRBV28 to TRBJ2-7, with 10 bases lining up with TRBD2. The germline CDR1 and CDR2 sequences are MDHEN and SYDVKM. The CDR3 length is 15 residues. V dropped 5 bases and J dropped 0; count of bases not matched to a gene: 4. The CDR3 loop is CASSLAGEISYEQYF. For the CDR3, the DNA is TGTGCCAGCAGTCTAGCGGGGGAGATCTCCTACGAGCAGTACTTC.

The chain links TRBV7-8 to TRBJ1-2; D is perhaps TRBD1 (5 bases). Looked up from germline, CDR1 is SGHVS and CDR2 is FQNEAQ. The V end was cut by 5 bases, the J end by 2 bases, with 12 bases between. The CDR3 covers 14 residues. The CDR3: CASSHPGPNYGYTF. Here the CDR3 DNA reads TGTGCCAGCAGCCACCCGGGACCCAACTATGGCTACACCTTC.

The rearrangement links TRBV7-9 to TRBJ2-7; D remains unclear. This CDR3 spans 16 amino acids. The V and J ends lost 5 bases and 2 bases respectively, with 19 bases between them. In germline, CDR1 is SEHNR, CDR2 FQNEAQ (reference sequence). The CDR3 DNA reads as TGTGCCAGCAGCGCCCCGCTGGTCGGCGGAACCTACGAGCAGTACTTC. Residues: CASSAPLVGGTYEQYF.

V is TRBV6-5 and J is TRBJ2-3; 7 bases agree with TRBD1. J was trimmed by 0 bases and V by 4 bases; bases with no gene match: 7. Germline CDR1 reads MNHEY; CDR2 reads SVGAGI. CDR3 length: 16 residues. CDR3 nucleotide sequence: TGTGCCAGCAGTTCGGGACAGATTTCTAGCACAGATACGCAGTATTTT. It codes for CASSSGQISSTDTQYF.

This chain joins TRBV19 and TRBJ2-1, with 10 bases fitting TRBD2. The CDR3 has 15 amino acids. Trimming cost V 5 bases and J 4 bases; bases outside gene matches: 5. Germline lookup yields CDR1 LNHDA and CDR2 SQIVND (reference sequence). The CDR3 spells CASSPIAGGYNEQFF. In DNA form, the CDR3 reads TGTGCCAGTAGTCCCATAGCGGGGGGATACAATGAGCAGTTCTTC.

The rearrangement joins TRBV19 to TRBJ1-5; maybe TRBD1 (5 bases). V was shortened by 7 bases and J by 0 bases, with 13 bases between the two germline ends. Germline CDR1 is LNHDA and CDR2 is SQIVND (reference sequence). This CDR3 has 15 amino acids. This chain's CDR3 is CASTLGQGSNQPQHF. CDR3 sequence (DNA): TGTGCCAGTACGCTGGGGCAGGGTAGCAATCAGCCCCAGCATTTT.

The V gene is TRBV2, the J gene TRBJ1-6, with D perhaps matching TRBD1 (6 bases). Germline V gene lookup returns CDR1 SNHLY and CDR2 FYNNEI. The CDR3 runs to 14 residues. Trimming cost V 0 bases and J 10 bases, with 10 bases left between them. CDR3 bases: TGTGCCAGCAGTGAAGCAGGGGGGGCGTCACCCCTCCACTTT. This sequence encodes CASSEAGGASPLHF.

This chain uses TRBV4-3 with TRBJ2-3; TRBD2 is a possible D gene (6 bases). This CDR3 is built from 17 residues. Germline V gene sequence: CDR1 LGHNA, CDR2 YSLEER. V was clipped by 0 bases and J by 2 bases, with 15 bases between them. The CDR3 sequence: CASSQERGGADTDTQYF. The CDR3 bases are TGCGCCAGCAGCCAAGAACGGGGCGGGGCCGACACAGATACGCAGTATTTT.

The chain uses TRBV4-2 and TRBJ1-2; 7 bases agree with TRBD1. Germline V gives CDR1 LGHNA, CDR2 YNFKEQ. The CDR3 sequence is 15 residues long. After removal of 8 bases from V and 0 bases from J, the junction contained 9 bases not matched to a gene. Here the CDR3 reads CASSQGVSANYGYTF. The CDR3 DNA follows: TGTGCCAGCTCCCAGGGGGTCTCAGCTAACTATGGCTACACCTTC.

This chain connects TRBV4-1 to TRBJ1-1; D unresolved. Germline lookup yields CDR1 MGHRA and CDR2 YSYEKL. There are 14 residues in the CDR3. With 4 bases removed from V and 4 bases from J, the gap between germline ends came to 13 bases. The CDR3 nucleotides read TGCGCCAGCAGCCGAATCGTTATAGGCACTGAAGCTTTCTTT. Amino acids: CASSRIVIGTEAFF.

The rearrangement joins TRBV6-4 to TRBJ2-3; D not certain. Deletions cut 8 bases from V and 0 bases from J, with 9 bases between. This CDR3 spans 13 amino acids. From germline, CDR1 is MRHNA and CDR2 SNTAGT. Written as DNA, the CDR3 is TGTGCCAGCTCACCCGGGAGCACAGATACGCAGTATTTT. Amino acid sequence: CASSPGSTDTQYF.

V usage is TRBV11-2 and J usage is TRBJ2-3; 16 nucleotides agree with TRBD2. The junction had 11 bases not matched to a gene; V was cut back by 6 bases and J by 5 bases. Looked up from germline, CDR1 is SGHAT and CDR2 is FQNNGV. CDR3 length: 18 amino acids. The CDR3 bases are TGTGCCAGCAGTCCCCGAGGGACTAGCGGGGGGGCTGGAGATACGCAGTATTTT. This translates into CASSPRGTSGGAGDTQYF. Complete variable domain (other parts from reference TRBV11-2 and TRBJ2-3): EAGVAQSPRYKIIEKRQSVAFWCNPISGHATLYWYQQILGQGPKLLIQFQNNGVVDDSQLPKDRFSAERLKGVDSTLKIQPAKLEDSAVYLCASSPRGTSGGAGDTQYFGPGTRLTVL.

This clone was seen more than once but under ten times. One end of the junction is discordant with germline, which a read error may explain. J is TRBJ2-7 and V is TRBV4-2, with TRBD2 matching over 8 bases. Germline CDR1 and CDR2: LGHNA and YNFKEQ. The CDR3 is 13 residues long. CDR3 nucleotides: TGTGCAAGCAGTCGGGGGGGGCCACAAGAGCAGTACTTC. As protein: CASSRGGPQEQYF.